This TCR beta chain stems from a study of beta chain features in type 1 diabetes. Notes on the study in general: When Type 1 diabetes patients were examined, their TCRB CDR3s proved moderately but significantly shorter in all four CD4+ subsets.

The sample holds a few counts of this clone. The antigen remains undetermined. CD4+ cells of the naive, central memory, regulatory and stem cell-like memory types were sorted via CD45RO/CCR7/CD25/CD127/CD95/CD27. Isolated RNA was reverse transcribed in full, so expressed TCRB transcripts were sequenced. TCRdb's copy holds only in-frame clones and misses some; the assay was immunoSEQ multiplex PCR. The table has 220,000 or so clones, 68% seen once. Sequenced material: naive CD4+ T cells from blood. This clonotype was obtained from a man aged 30 to 39 in good health.

This CDR3 is CAIMGTDTQYF. Here the CDR3 DNA reads TGTGCCATCATGGGCACAGATACGCAGTATTTT. V and J are TRBV10-3 and TRBJ2-3, with D uncertain. This CDR3 is 11 amino acids long. Per the germline V gene, CDR1 is ENHRY and CDR2 is SYGVKD. V was pared by 7 bases and J by 1 base, with 3 bases between.